The clone carrying this T cell receptor beta chain has at least ten counts. Its antigen remains unknown. The sample originates from a study of T-cell memory formation after mild COVID-19. Constant-segment primers served in 5'RACE that generated TCR alpha and TCR beta cDNA libraries bearing sample barcodes and UMIs. A single record per CDR3 protein comes from TCRdb applying MiXCR to the 5' RACE reads. The profile shows 450,000 to 650,000 distinct CDR3 sequences, roughly 18% of them singletons. General study findings and limits: Mostly located in CM and EM were contracting CD4+ clones, with contracting CD8+ clones located in EMRA.

Trimming removed 5 bases from V and 2 bases from J; junction bases left unmatched: 8. Germline V lookup: CDR1 SGHTA, CDR2 FQGNSA. This CDR3 contains 15 residues. This clonotype was sampled from an adult woman who had mild COVID-19 (a few samples of this study predate the infection). Cell type and time point are not known. The sample was PBMCs or a T cell subset sorted from them (not recorded which). This chain links TRBV7-2 with TRBJ2-7, with TRBD1 identical over 8 bases. This chain's CDR3 is CASSPRTGRTYEQYF. For the CDR3, the DNA is TGTGCCAGCAGCCCTCGGACAGGGAGGACCTACGAGCAGTACTTC.